The clone carrying this T cell receptor beta chain is large by share. The antigen remains unidentified. A marrow graft followed busulfan-fludarabine conditioning, with cyclophosphamide on days +3 and +4. This specimen comes from a study of T cells after posttransplantation cyclophosphamide. Points from the study as a whole: Recipient CMV seropositivity and CMV reactivation strongly tracked TRB clonality. Donor CD8+ memory clones often dominated recipient blood repertoires at later times.

Clones were read by immunoSEQ multiplex PCR, and TCRdb kept only the in-frame ones, dropping some. This table has thousands of clones, 83% appearing once. The V gene's germline CDR1 is ENHRY and CDR2 SYGVKD. This CDR3 has 13 amino acids. Trimming pared 10 bases from V and 6 bases from J, leaving 19 bases between. Material: CD4+ T cells sorted from blood, obtained approximately 35 weeks after a stem cell transplant with posttransplant cyclophosphamide. The rearrangement joins TRBV10-3 to TRBJ2-7; the D gene is possibly TRBD1 (8 bases). The source is a young adult male patient who received an allogeneic stem cell transplant from a related donor, was CMV-positive, and had no GVHD. Part of the T cells may come from the graft donor. CDR3 nucleotide sequence: TGTGCCACCAAGACAGGGGAGGGGCGCGAGCAGTACTTC. Residues: CATKTGEGREQYF.